These T cell receptor beta chains were read from a single sample in a study of OX40 agonist ivuxolimab in advanced cancers. TCRdb keeps only in-frame clones here, not all; method: immunoSEQ multiplex PCR. Seen here are some 33,000 clones, approximately 84% observed once, and the top ten hold 20% to 25%. The material sequenced was CD4+ or CD8+ T cells sorted from blood, taken in a trial of the OX40 agonist ivuxolimab. The receptors stem from an adult with an advanced solid tumor such as melanoma, head and neck, liver or kidney cancer. CDR3s include the opening cysteine and the closing phenylalanine or tryptophan.

v_call	j_call	cdr3_aa
TRBV29-1	TRBJ2-1	CSVDEGTEHNEQFF
TRBV6-6	TRBJ2-7	CASTKGDYEQYF
TRBV10-3	TRBJ2-7	CAISPDPTEQYF
TRBV11-1	TRBJ2-2	CASSRGGGRAGELFF
TRBV2	TRBJ2-1	CASTAGTGFTDEQFF
TRBV5-8	TRBJ1-1	CASSLGDTEATEAFF
TRBV11-3	TRBJ2-3	CASSSRGGSTDTQYF
TRBV4-1	TRBJ1-2	CASSQVSQGYTF
TRBV5-1	TRBJ2-1	CASSLVESSYNEQFF
TRBV10-2	TRBJ1-5	CASSEGGTATGYSNQPQHF
TRBV7-9	TRBJ2-7	CASSSPTRDPRYEQYF
TRBV11-3	TRBJ2-2	CASSSDRGLNTGELFF
TRBV28	TRBJ1-1	CASSLGQGWSTEAFF
TRBV5-1	TRBJ1-2	CASSPTGVGYTF
TRBV19	TRBJ1-1	CASSTRGGTEAFF